This T cell receptor beta chain was observed in a study of blood T cell repertoires in COVID-19. On the study more broadly: The study drew acute and convalescent COVID-19 samples from the United States, Italy and Spain. Sample material is recorded as cDNA or gDNA derived from T cells, B-cell-depleted T cells, or PBMCs.

Trimming shortened V by 6 bases and J by 0 bases, and 14 bases separated the two germline ends. The CDR3 loop spans 16 amino acids. Germline V gene lookup returns CDR1 MNHEY and CDR2 SMNVEV (reference sequence). Assay used: immunoSEQ multiplex PCR; TCRdb lists only in-frame clones, some missing. The top ten hold 9.5% to 11% of the sample, which has 150,000 to 200,000 clones, over 75% seen once. Residents of about 25 US areas, aged about 18 to 89 years, made up the participants. Recovery among Cohort 3 donors was established by two negative PCRs, clearance, or symptom resolution. Input material: PBMCs or T cells enriched from blood (not recorded which). This chain uses TRBV27 with TRBJ1-4, with D possibly TRBD1 on 6 matching bases. The TCR sequence derives from a man aged 50-59 years who had recovered from COVID-19. The chain's CDR3 is CASSLSNRATNEKLFF. The CDR3 bases are TGTGCCAGCAGCCTTTCGAACAGGGCAACTAATGAAAAACTGTTTTTT.